Presented here are 14 T cell receptor beta chains from one specimen sequenced in a study of T cells in Graves' hyperthyroidism and ophthalmopathy. Amplified TCR beta CDR3 regions came from RNA transcripts. The study used the HTBI primer set for a first-round RT-PCR of the TCR CDR3. Each CDR3 protein gets one entry after TCRdb re-called the multiplex PCR reads with MiXCR. The table records approximately 330,000 distinct CDR3 sequences, about 21% of them present only once. The material sequenced was blood. All receptors derive from a woman aged 50 to 60 with Graves' hyperthyroidism.

The chain recombines TRBV20-1 with TRBJ2-5, with TRBD2 matching over 7 bases. CDR1 and CDR2 from the germline V gene are DFQATT and SNEGSKA (reference sequence). Trimming cost V 6 bases and J 2 bases; bases outside gene matches: 3. The CDR3 runs to 12 residues. The CDR3 DNA follows: TGCAGTGCGGGGGGGTTTCAAGAGACCCAGTACTTC. It encodes CSAGGFQETQYF.

The CDR3 spells CASRPLLRDRGRRDTGELFF. The CDR3, as DNA: TGTGCCAGCAGACCACTGCTCCGGGACAGGGGACGCAGGGACACCGGGGAGCTGTTTTTT. The chain uses TRBV7-9 and TRBJ2-2, with 10 bases fitting TRBD1. The trim removed 6 bases at V and 3 bases at J, leaving 19 bases unmatched. Germline V lookup: CDR1 SEHNR, CDR2 FQNEAQ (reference sequence). The CDR3 is made up of 20 amino acids.

This clonotype has more than one count but fewer than ten. The chain combines TRBV3-1 with TRBJ2-7; D unclear. With 1 base removed from V and 7 bases from J, the gap between germline ends came to 5 bases. CDR1 and CDR2 from the germline V gene are LGHDT and YNNKEL (reference sequence). This CDR3 is 11 amino acids long. CDR3 sequence (DNA): TGTGCCAGCAGCCAAGTGTGGGAGCAGTACTTC. The encoded protein is CASSQVWEQYF.

This clonotype was recorded many times. V is TRBV11-1 and J is TRBJ2-7, with D hard to call. CDR1 and CDR2 from the germline V gene are SGHAT and FQDESV (reference sequence). The ends were cut back, 0 bases at V and 3 bases at J, with 9 bases in the middle. The CDR3 totals 14 residues. In DNA, the CDR3 is TGTGCCAGCAGCTTAGCTGTCGATGACTACGAGCAGTACTTC. It specifies CASSLAVDDYEQYF.

Ten or more counts support this clonotype. The chain joins TRBV3-1 to TRBJ2-3; 9 positions agree with TRBD2. This CDR3 region has 20 residues. The V and J ends lost 2 bases and 0 bases, in that order; junction bases with no gene match: 15. Looked up from germline, CDR1 is LGHDT and CDR2 is YNNKEL (reference sequence). CDR3 in DNA: TGTGCCAGCAGCCAATTTTTTCCCCTTGGGAGCGGGGGGAGCACAGATACGCAGTATTTT. Translated: CASSQFFPLGSGGSTDTQYF.

This clonotype was detected ten times or more. This rearrangement joins TRBV5-1 to TRBJ2-7, with TRBD1 matching over 7 bases. V lost 0 bases to trimming and J lost 0 bases; unmatched junction nucleotides: 0. Germline V lookup: CDR1 SGHRS, CDR2 YFSETQ. CDR3 length: 14 amino acids. The CDR3 DNA follows: TGCGCCAGCAGCTTGGACAGGGGCTCCTACGAGCAGTACTTC. It yields the protein CASSLDRGSYEQYF.

At least ten counts were recorded for this clonotype. The J gene is TRBJ2-1, the V gene TRBV5-1; TRBD2 is a possible D gene (6 bases). Trimming pared 3 bases from V and 4 bases from J, leaving 14 bases between. Germline loops: CDR1 SGHRS, CDR2 YFSETQ. This CDR3 has 15 amino acids. This CDR3 reads CASSSESGPYNEQFF. CDR3 DNA: TGCGCCAGCAGCTCGGAGAGCGGGCCTTACAATGAGCAGTTCTTC. Full variable domain (missing parts from reference TRBV5-1 and TRBJ2-1): KAGVTQTPRYLIKTRGQQVTLSCSPISGHRSVSWYQQTPGQGLQFLFEYFSETQRNKGNFPGRFSGRQFSNSRSEMNVSTLELGDSALYLCASSSESGPYNEQFFGPGTRLTVL.

This clonotype turned up a few times. The J gene is TRBJ1-6, the V gene TRBV6-1; 7 bases are shared with TRBD1. Germline V gives CDR1 MNHNS, CDR2 SASEGT. V lost 8 bases, J lost 5 bases, and 3 bases stayed unmatched. This CDR3 is built from 13 residues. The CDR3 DNA sequence: TGTGCCAGCTTGGGGACAGATAATTCACCCCTCCACTTT. This sequence encodes CASLGTDNSPLHF.

This clonotype came up many times. This rearrangement joins TRBV30 to TRBJ1-2, with a tentative D call TRBD1 (6 bases). There are 10 residues in the CDR3. The germline V and J ends were trimmed by 7 bases and 8 bases, with 11 bases remaining between them. Germline V gene data show CDR1 as GTSNPN and CDR2 as SVGIG (reference sequence). The CDR3 region has the DNA TGTGCCTTGACAGGCCGAGGCTACACCTTC. Its translation is CALTGRGYTF.

The chain joins TRBV2 to TRBJ1-2, with TRBD1 as a possible D gene (6 bases). CDR1 and CDR2 from the germline V gene are SNHLY and FYNNEI. The CDR3 length is 16 residues. V was pared by 6 bases and J by 4 bases, with 21 bases between. CDR3 loop: CASRGRGQGRSYGYTF. As DNA, the CDR3 is TGTGCCAGCAGAGGACGGGGCCAGGGGAGGAGCTATGGCTACACCTTC.

The CDR3 DNA reads TGTGCCAGCAGTTTAGCGCTAGGAAGCGGGAGGGGAGAGACCCAGTACTTC. This codes for CASSLALGSGRGETQYF. This chain joins TRBV12-3 or TRBV12-4 and TRBJ2-5; 10 bases fit TRBD2. Trimming at V came to 0 bases and at J to 4 bases, leaving 8 bases not matched to a gene. The CDR3 loop spans 17 amino acids.

This clonotype occurred many times. The chain joins TRBV5-1 to TRBJ2-2; a possible D gene is TRBD1 (5 bases). Between the trimmed V and J ends, which lost 5 bases and 4 bases, there was a span of 15 bases. From germline, CDR1 is SGHRS and CDR2 YFSETQ. This CDR3 is 15 amino acids long. The CDR3 nucleotides read TGCGCCAGCAGGTTGCGGCCAGGGTTCACCGGGGAGCTGTTTTTT. Protein product: CASRLRPGFTGELFF.

This chain joins TRBV18 and TRBJ2-7; 12 bases map to TRBD1. Per germline, CDR1 KGHSH and CDR2 LQKENI. V was clipped by 4 bases and J by 1 base; unmatched bases: 5. There are 16 residues in the CDR3. CDR3: CASSLGQGAASYEQYF. The CDR3 DNA follows: TGTGCCAGCTCACTGGGACAGGGGGCAGCGTCCTACGAGCAGTACTTC.

This clonotype was seen repeatedly, ten times or more. The chain joins TRBV3-1 to TRBJ2-2, with D perhaps TRBD1 (6 bases). CDR1 and CDR2 from the germline V gene are LGHDT and YNNKEL (reference sequence). The CDR3 runs to 15 residues. Trimming removed 3 bases from V and 5 bases from J, with 13 bases in between. CDR3 in DNA: TGTGCCAGCAGCCAGGGGGCCACGGCGACCGGGGAGCTGTTTTTT. Encoded protein: CASSQGATATGELFF.